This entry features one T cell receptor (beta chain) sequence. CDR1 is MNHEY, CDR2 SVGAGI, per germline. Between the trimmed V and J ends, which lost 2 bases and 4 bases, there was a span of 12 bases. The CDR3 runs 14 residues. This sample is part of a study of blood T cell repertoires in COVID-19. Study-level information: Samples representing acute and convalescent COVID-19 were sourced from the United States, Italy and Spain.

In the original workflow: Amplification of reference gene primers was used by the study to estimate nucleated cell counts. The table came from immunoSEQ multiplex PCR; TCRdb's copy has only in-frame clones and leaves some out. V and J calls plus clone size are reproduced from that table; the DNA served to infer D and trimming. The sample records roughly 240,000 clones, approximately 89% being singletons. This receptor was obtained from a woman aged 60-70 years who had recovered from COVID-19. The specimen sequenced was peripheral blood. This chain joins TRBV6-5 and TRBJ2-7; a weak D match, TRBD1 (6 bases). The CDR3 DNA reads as TGTGCCAGCAGTTACACAGGGTGGCGGTACGAGCAGTACTTC. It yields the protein CASSYTGWRYEQYF.